The clone carrying this T cell receptor beta chain was counted at least ten times. The TCRbeta library was prepared with unique molecular identifiers. Each CDR3 protein gets one entry after TCRdb re-called the PCR reads with MiXCR. The sample includes roughly 89,000 distinct CDR3 sequences, more than 10% seen only once; the top ten take about 15%. This specimen comes from a study of T-cell reconstitution after alpha-beta-depleted transplantation in children. The CDR3 is 14 amino acids. Germline lookup yields CDR1 SGHNT and CDR2 YYREEE (reference sequence). V shed 4 bases and J 3 bases; nucleotides not matched to a gene: 7.

The TCR was taken from a human donor who donated a stem cell graft to a child with inherited bone marrow failure. The genes are TRBV5-4 and TRBJ2-7; TRBD1 matches 7 bases. Material: PBMCs from the stem cell graft donor, obtained from the stem cell graft. CDR3 in amino acids: CASSTQGTDYEQYF. In DNA form, the CDR3 reads TGTGCCAGCAGCACGCAGGGGACAGACTACGAGCAGTACTTC. Variable domain in full (rest from reference TRBV5-4 and TRBJ2-7): ETGVTQSPTHLIKTRGQQVTLRCSSQSGHNTVSWYQQALGQGPQFIFQYYREEENGRGNFPPRFSGLQFPNYSSELNVNALELDDSALYLCASSTQGTDYEQYFGPGTRLTVT.